This T cell receptor beta chain appears in the sequencing data of a study of CD8+ T cells in alopecia areata. Study-wide points: Clonality in lesional scalp, especially alopecia totalis/universalis, exceeded that of normal scalp.

Treatment described: oral pan-JAK inhibitor, 5-10 mg twice daily. CD4+ and CD8+ T cells were sorted from PBMCs stained for CD3, CD4 and CD8. Comments on this clone: The antigen remains undetermined.

Extracted from the samples, RNA was reverse transcribed into cDNA to serve as the sequencing template. Some clones are missing from TCRdb's copy, which holds only in-frame ones; the method was immunoSEQ multiplex PCR. The sample holds about 76,000 clones, approximately 70% seen once. The CDR3 sequence is 13 residues long. The V end lost 11 bases, the J end lost 0 bases, and 13 bases lay between the germline ends. Germline-derived CDR1 and CDR2 are ENHRY and SYGVKD. The clonotype comes from a human donor with alopecia areata. Here the sequenced sample was CD8+ T cells sorted from blood, taken at week 24, from a patient treated with tofacitinib. The gene calls are TRBV10-3 and TRBJ2-5, with D hard to call. The CDR3 DNA reads TGTGCCGCGACGAGTCGCGACCAAGAGACCCAGTACTTC. It specifies CAATSRDQETQYF.